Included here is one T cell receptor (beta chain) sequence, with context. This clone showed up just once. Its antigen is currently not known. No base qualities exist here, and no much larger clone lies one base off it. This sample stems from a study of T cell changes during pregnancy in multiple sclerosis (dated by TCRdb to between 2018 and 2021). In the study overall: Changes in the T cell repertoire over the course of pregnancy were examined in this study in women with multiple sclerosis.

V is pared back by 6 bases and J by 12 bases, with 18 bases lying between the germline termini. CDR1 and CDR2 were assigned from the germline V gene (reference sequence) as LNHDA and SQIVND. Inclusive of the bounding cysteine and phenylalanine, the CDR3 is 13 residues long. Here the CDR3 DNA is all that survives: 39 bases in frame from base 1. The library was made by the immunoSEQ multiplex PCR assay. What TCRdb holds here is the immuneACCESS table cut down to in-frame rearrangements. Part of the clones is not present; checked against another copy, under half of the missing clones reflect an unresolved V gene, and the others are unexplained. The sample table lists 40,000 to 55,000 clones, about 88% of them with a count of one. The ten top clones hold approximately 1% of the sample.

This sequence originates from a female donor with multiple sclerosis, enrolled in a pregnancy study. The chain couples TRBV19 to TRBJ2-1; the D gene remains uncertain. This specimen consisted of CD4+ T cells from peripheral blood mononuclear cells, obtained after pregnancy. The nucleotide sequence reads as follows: TGTGCCAGTAGCCCGCTCGCGCGCCGTGGGCAGTTCTTC. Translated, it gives CASSPLARRGQFF.